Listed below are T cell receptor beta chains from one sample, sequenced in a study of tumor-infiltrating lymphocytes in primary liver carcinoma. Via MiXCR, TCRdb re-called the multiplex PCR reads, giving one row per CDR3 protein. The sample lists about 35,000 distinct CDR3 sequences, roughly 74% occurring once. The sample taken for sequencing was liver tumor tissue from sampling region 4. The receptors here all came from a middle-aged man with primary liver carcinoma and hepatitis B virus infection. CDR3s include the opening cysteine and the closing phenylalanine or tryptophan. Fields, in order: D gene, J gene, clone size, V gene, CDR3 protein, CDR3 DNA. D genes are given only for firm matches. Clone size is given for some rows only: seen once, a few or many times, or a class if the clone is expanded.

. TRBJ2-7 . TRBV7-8 CASSSSQNYEQYF TGTGCCAGCAGCTCATCCCAGAACTACGAGCAGTATTTC
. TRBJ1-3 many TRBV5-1 CASSPREMTNTIYF TGCGCCAGCAGCCCCCGGGAAATGACTAACACCATATATTTT
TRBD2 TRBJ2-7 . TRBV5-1 CASSAWGGSSYEQYF TGCGCCAGCAGCGCCTGGGGGGGGTCGTCCTACGAGCAATACTTC
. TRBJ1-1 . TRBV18 CASSPQLAPPNSEAFF TGTGCCAGCTCACCACAGCTCGCACCTCCGAACAGTGAAGCTTTCTTT
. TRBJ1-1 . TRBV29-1 CSVSHDGAEAFF TGCAGCGTCTCTCATGACGGGGCTGAAGCTTTCTTT
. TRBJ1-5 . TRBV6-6 CASSLGSGNQPERF TGTGCCAGCAGTTTGGGCAGCGGCAATCAGCCAGAGCGTTTT
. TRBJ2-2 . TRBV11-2 CTSSTDSNTGELSF TGTACCAGCAGCACAGACTCGAACACCGGGGAGCTGTCTTTT
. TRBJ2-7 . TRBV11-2 CAGNSNRNSYEWYF TGTGCCGGCAACTCTAACAGGAACTCCTACGAGTGGTACTTC
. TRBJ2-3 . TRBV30 CARSRSDTLYF TGTGCCAGGAGCCGGTCAGATACGCTGTATTTT
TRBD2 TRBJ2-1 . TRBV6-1 CASSTLTSGRSQEQFF TGCGCCAGTAGTACCTTGACTAGCGGGAGAAGCCAAGAGCAGTTCTTC
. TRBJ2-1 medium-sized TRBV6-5 CASSYSAGWVSYNEQFF TGTGCCAGCAGTTACTCCGCGGGGTGGGTGTCCTACAATGAGCAGTTCTTC
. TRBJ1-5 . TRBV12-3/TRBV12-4 CVSRRDTAINQPQHF TGTGTCAGCAGGCGGGACACCGCAATAAATCAGCCCCAGCATTTT
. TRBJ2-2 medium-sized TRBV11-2 CASSTDSDTGELSF TGTGCCAGCAGCACAGACTCGGACACCGGGGAGCTGTCTTTT
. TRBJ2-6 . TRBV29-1 CRVDGLLGYGANVLTF TGCAGAGTTGACGGTCTCCTCGGTTACGGGGCCAACGTCCTGACTTTC
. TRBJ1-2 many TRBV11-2 CASSSREPYGYTF TGTGCCAGCAGCTCCCGGGAGCCCTATGGCTACACCTTC
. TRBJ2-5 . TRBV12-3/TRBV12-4 CASSLSGGQGEETQYF TGTGCCAGCAGTTTAAGCGGCGGTCAAGGGGAAGAGACCCAGTACTTC
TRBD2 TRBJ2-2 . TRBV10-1 CASSGTSGSSGELFF TGCGCCAGCAGTGGGACTAGCGGGAGTAGCGGGGAGCTGTTTTTT
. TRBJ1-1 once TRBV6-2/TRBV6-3 CVSNSAEKTEAFF TGTGTCAGCAATTCAGCAGAGAAGACTGAAGCTTTCTTT
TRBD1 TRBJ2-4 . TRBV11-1 CASCPPGQGASKNIQYF TGTGCCAGCTGTCCTCCGGGACAGGGAGCATCAAAAAACATTCAGTACTTC
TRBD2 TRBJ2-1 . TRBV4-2 CTSNQGSSLAGVHEQFF TGTACCAGCAACCAAGGTTCATCACTAGCGGGAGTCCATGAGCAGTTCTTC
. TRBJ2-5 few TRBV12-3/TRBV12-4 CASSLAGVETQHF TGTGCCAGCAGTTTAGCGGGAGTAGAGACTCAGCACTTC
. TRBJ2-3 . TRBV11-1 CANSSARTDTQYF TGTGCCAACAGCTCGGCCCGAACAGATACGCAGTATTTT
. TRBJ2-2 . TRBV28 CASSRTRESTGELFF TGTGCCAGCAGTCGAACGAGAGAGAGCACCGGGGAGCTGTTTTTT
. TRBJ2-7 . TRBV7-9 CANSPPGGLLGGEQYF TGTGCCAACAGTCCACCCGGGGGCCTACTAGGAGGCGAGCAGTACTTC
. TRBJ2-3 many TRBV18 CASSQLQGTDTQYF TGTGCCAGCTCACAGCTACAAGGCACAGATACGCAGTATTTT
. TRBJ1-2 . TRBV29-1 CSVSLDGYYYGSTF TGCAGCGTATCACTTGACGGGTACTACTATGGTTCCACCTTC
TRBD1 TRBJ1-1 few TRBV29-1 CSGYTGGFRTTEAFF TGCAGCGGATACACAGGGGGCTTTCGAACAACTGAAGCTTTCTTT
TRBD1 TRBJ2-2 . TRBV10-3 CAISKQGTGSNTVESFF TGTGCCATCAGTAAACAAGGGACAGGATCTAACACCGTGGAGTCGTTTTTT
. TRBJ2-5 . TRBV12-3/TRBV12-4 CVNSSERTGKTQYF TGTGTCAACAGTTCAGAGCGTACCGGGAAGACCCAGTACTTC
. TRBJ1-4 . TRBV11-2 CASSLVQISTNDKLFF TGTGCCAGCAGCTTAGTCCAGATCTCAACTAATGATAAACTGTTTTTT
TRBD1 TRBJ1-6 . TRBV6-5 CASGYRQGLESPLHF TGTGCCAGTGGTTACAGACAGGGGCTGGAGTCACCCCTCCACTTT
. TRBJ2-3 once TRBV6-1 CASSDGAWPADTQYF TGTGCCAGCAGTGATGGTGCCTGGCCCGCAGATACGCAGTATTTT
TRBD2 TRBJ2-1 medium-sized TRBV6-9 CASSYSAGGPDRSSYNEQFF TGTGCCAGCAGTTATTCCGCGGGAGGGCCCGATCGGAGCTCCTACAATGAGCAGTTCTTC
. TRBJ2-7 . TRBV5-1 CASSLNPGSILYEQYF TGCGCCAGCAGCCTTAACCCAGGGTCTATCTTGTACGAGCAGTACTTC